This T cell receptor (beta chain) stems from a study of T cell repertoires in ileal Crohn's disease. With 5 bases removed from V and 9 bases from J, the gap between germline ends came to 11 bases. The CDR3 is 12 amino acids. Germline-derived CDR1 and CDR2 are SNHLY and FYNNEI. TCRdb's copy holds only in-frame clones and misses some; the assay was immunoSEQ multiplex PCR. The sample includes several thousand clones, more than 75% of them seen just once. The sequencing sample was made of ileal tissue. This chain uses TRBV2 with TRBJ2-1, with a possible D match to TRBD1 (5 bases). This TCR was sampled from an adult with Crohn's disease. The CDR3 DNA is TGTGCCAGCAGTCGCTACCAGGGTGAGCAGTTCTTC. As protein: CASSRYQGEQFF.